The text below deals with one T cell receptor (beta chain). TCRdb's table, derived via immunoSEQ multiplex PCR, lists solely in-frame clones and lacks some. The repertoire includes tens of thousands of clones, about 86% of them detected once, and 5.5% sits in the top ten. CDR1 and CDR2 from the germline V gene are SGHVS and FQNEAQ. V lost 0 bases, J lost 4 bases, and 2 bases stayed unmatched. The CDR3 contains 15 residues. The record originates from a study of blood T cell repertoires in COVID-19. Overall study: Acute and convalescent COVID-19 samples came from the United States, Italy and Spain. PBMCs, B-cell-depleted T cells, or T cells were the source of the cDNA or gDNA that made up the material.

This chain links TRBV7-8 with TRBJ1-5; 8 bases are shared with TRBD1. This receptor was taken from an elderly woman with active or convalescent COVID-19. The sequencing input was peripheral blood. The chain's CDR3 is CASSLARGRNQPQHF. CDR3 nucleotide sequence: TGTGCCAGCAGCTTAGCCAGGGGGCGGAATCAGCCCCAGCATTTT.